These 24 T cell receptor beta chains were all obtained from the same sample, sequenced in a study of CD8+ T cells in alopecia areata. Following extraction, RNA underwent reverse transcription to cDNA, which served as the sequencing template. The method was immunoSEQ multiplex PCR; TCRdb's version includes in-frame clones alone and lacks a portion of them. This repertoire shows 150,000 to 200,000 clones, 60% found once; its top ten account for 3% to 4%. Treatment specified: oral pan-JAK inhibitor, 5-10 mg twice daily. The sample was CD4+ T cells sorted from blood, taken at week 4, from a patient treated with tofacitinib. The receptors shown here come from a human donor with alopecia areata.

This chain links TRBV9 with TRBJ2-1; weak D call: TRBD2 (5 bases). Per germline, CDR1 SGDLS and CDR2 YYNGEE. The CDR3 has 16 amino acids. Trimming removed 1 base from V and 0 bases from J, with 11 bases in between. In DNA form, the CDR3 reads TGTGCCAGCAGCGTATTGTCGGGAAACTCCTACAATGAGCAGTTCTTC. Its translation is CASSVLSGNSYNEQFF.

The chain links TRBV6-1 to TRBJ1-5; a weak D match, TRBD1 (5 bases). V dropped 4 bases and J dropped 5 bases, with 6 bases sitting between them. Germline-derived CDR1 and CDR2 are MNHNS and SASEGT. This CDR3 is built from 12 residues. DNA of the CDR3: TGTGCCAGCAGTGGAGGGGATCAGCCCCAGCATTTT. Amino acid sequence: CASSGGDQPQHF.

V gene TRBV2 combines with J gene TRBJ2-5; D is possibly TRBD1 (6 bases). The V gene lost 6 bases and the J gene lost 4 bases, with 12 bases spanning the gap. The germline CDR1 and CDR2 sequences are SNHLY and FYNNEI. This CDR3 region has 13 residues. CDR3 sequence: CASRDQGRETQYF. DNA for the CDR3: TGTGCCAGCAGAGACCAGGGGCGAGAGACCCAGTACTTC.

The CDR3 loop reads CASSRVRTLRYGYTF. The CDR3 nucleotides are TGCGCCAGCAGCCGCGTCCGCACCCTCCGCTATGGCTACACCTTC. The V and J genes are TRBV4-1 and TRBJ1-2, with D hard to call. Trimming pared 4 bases from V and 4 bases from J, leaving 16 bases between. The CDR3 is 15 residues long. The V gene's germline CDR1 is MGHRA and CDR2 YSYEKL.

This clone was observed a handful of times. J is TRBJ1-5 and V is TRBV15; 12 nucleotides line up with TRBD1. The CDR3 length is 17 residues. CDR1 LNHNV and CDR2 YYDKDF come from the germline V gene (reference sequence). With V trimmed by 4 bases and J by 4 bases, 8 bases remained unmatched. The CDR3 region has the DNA TGTGCCACCAGCATCCGGGACAGGGGGCCGGGTAATCAGCCCCAGCATTTT. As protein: CATSIRDRGPGNQPQHF.

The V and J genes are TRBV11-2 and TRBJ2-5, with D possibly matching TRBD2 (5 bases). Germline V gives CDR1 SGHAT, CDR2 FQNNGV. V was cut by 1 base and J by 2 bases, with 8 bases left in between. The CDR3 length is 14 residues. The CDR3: CASSLVTGQETQYF. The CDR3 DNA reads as TGTGCCAGCAGCTTAGTTACGGGGCAAGAGACCCAGTACTTC. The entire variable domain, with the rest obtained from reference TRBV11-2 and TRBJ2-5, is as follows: EAGVAQSPRYKIIEKRQSVAFWCNPISGHATLYWYQQILGQGPKLLIQFQNNGVVDDSQLPKDRFSAERLKGVDSTLKIQPAKLEDSAVYLCASSLVTGQETQYFGPGTRLLVL.

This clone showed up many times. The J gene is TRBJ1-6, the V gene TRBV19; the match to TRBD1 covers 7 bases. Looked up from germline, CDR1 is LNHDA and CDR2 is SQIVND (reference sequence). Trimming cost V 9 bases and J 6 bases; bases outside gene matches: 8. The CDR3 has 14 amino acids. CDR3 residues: CASTRGPGNSPLHF. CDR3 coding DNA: TGTGCCAGCACAAGGGGGCCGGGTAATTCACCCCTCCACTTT.

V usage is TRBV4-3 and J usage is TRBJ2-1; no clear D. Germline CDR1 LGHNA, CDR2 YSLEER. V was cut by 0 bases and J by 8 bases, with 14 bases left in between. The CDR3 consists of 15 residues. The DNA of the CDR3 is TGCGCCAGCAGCCAAGACGTGGTAAGCACCGATGAGCAGTTCTTC. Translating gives CASSQDVVSTDEQFF.

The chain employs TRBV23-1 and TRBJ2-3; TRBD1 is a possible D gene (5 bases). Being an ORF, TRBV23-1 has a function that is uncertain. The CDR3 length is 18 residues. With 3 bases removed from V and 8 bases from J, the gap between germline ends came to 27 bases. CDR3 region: CASSHSHRPYDLHTTQYF. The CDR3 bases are TGCGCCAGCAGTCATTCACACAGGCCCTACGACCTCCATACTACGCAGTATTTT.

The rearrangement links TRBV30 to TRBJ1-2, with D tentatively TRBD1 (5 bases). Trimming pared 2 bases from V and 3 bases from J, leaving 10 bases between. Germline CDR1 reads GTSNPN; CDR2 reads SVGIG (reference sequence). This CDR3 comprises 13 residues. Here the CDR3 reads CAWSPRVDYGYTF. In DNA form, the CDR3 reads TGTGCCTGGAGTCCCAGGGTCGACTATGGCTACACCTTC.

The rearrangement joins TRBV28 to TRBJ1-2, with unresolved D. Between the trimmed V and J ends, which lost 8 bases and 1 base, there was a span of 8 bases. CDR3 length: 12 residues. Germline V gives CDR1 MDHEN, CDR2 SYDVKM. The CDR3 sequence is CASQEVNYGYTF. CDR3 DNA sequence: TGTGCCAGCCAGGAAGTTAACTATGGCTACACCTTC.

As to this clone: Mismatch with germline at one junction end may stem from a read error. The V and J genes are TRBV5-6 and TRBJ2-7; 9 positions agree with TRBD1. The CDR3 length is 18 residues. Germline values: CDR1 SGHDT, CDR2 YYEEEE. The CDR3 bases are TGTGCCAGCAGGCGAGAGGGACAGGGAATGTCAAACCCAGCCCTAGTCGTCTTC. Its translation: CASRREGQGMSNPALVVF.

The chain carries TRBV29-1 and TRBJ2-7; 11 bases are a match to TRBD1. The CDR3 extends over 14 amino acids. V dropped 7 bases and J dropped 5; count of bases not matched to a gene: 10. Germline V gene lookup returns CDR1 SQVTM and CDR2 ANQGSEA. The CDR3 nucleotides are TGCAGCGCCGTGGGTGGGACAGGGGGAAACGAGCAGTACTTC. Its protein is CSAVGGTGGNEQYF.

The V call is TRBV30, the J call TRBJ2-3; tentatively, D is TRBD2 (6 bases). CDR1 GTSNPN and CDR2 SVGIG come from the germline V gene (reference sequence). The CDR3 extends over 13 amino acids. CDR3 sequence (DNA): TGTGGTGGGGGGTTCGCACACACAGATACGCAGTATTTT. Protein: CGGGFAHTDTQYF. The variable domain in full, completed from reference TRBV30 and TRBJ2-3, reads SQTIHQWPATLVQPVGSPLSLECTVEGTSNPNLYWYRQAAGRGLQLLFYSVGIGQISSEVPQNLSASRPQDRQFILSSKKLLLSDSGFYLCGGGFAHTDTQYFGPGTRLTVL.

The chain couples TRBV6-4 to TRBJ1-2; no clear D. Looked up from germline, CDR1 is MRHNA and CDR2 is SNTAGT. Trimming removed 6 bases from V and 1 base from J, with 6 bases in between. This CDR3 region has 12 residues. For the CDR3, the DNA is TGTGCCAGCAGCGACCTTAACTATGGCTACACCTTC. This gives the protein CASSDLNYGYTF.

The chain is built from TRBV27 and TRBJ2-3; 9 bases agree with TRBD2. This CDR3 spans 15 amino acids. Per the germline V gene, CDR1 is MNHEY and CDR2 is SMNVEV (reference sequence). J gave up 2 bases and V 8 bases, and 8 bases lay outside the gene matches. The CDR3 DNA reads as TGTGCCAGCGGTCTCGCGGGGGGGCACACAGATACGCAGTATTTT. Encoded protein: CASGLAGGHTDTQYF.

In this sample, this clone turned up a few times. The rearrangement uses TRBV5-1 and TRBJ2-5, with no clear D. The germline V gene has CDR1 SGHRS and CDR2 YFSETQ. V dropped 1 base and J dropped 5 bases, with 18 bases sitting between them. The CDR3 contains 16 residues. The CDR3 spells CASSLSGGQARETQYF. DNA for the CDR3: TGCGCCAGCAGCTTGTCTGGTGGCCAGGCTCGGGAGACCCAGTACTTC.

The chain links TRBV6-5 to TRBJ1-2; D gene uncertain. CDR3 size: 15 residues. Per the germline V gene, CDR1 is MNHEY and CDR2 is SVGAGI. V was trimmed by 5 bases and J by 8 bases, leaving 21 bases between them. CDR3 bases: TGTGCCAGCAGTCCCCCCGGAGAAGGGTTGAGAGGCTACACCTTC. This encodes CASSPPGEGLRGYTF.

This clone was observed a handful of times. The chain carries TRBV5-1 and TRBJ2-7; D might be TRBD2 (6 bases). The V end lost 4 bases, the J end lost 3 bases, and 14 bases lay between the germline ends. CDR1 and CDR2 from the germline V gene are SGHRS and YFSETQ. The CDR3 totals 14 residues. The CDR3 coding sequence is TGCGCCAGCAGCCTAGCGTCAGTAAACTACGAGCAGTACTTC. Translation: CASSLASVNYEQYF.

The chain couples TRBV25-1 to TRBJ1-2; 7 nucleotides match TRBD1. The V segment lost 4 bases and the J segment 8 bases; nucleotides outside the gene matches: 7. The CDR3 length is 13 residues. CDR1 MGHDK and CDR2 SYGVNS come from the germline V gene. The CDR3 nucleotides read TGTGCCAGCAGTGTAGACAGGGCTCGCGGCTACACCTTC. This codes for CASSVDRARGYTF.

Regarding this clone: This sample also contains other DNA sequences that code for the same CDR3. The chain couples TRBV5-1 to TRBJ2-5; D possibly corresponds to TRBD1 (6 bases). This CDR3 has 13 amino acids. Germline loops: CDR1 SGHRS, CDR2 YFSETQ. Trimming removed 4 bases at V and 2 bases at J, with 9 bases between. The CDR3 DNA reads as TGCGCCAGCAGCCTAGGACAGCAAGAGACCCAGTACTTC. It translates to CASSLGQQETQYF.

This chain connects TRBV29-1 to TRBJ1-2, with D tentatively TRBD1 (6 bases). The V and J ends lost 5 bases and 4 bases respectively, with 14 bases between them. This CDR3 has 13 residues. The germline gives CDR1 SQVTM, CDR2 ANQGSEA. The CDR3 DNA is TGCAGCGTTCGGGGGCGCTTGAGCTATGGCTACACCTTC. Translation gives CSVRGRLSYGYTF.

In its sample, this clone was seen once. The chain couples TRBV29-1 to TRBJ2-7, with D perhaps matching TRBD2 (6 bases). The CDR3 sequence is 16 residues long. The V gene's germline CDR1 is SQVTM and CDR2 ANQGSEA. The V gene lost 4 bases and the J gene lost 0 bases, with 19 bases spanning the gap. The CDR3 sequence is CSVVRLGYESSYEQYF. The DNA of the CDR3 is TGCAGCGTTGTAAGACTAGGATACGAGAGCTCCTACGAGCAGTACTTC.

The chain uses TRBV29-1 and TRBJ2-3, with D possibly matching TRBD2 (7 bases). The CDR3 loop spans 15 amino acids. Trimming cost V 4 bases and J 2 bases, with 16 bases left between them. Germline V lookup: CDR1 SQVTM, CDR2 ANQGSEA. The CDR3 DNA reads TGCAGCGTTGTCGTCTTGGGGGGGCACACAGATACGCAGTATTTT. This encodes CSVVVLGGHTDTQYF.